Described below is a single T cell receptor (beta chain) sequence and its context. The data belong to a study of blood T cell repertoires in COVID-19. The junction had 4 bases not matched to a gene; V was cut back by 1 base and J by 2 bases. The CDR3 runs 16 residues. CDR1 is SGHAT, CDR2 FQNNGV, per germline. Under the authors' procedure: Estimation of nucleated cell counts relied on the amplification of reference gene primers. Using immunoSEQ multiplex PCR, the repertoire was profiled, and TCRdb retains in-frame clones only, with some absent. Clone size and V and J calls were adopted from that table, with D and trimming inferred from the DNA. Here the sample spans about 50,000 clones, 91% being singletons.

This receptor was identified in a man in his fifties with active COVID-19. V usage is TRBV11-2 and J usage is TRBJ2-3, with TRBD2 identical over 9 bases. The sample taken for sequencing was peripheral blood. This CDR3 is CASSLALAGHTDTQYF. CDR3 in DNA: TGTGCCAGCAGCTTAGCCCTAGCGGGACACACAGATACGCAGTATTTT.